One T cell receptor (beta chain) is described in this entry. No antigen is known for it. TCRdb processed the 5' RACE reads anew with MiXCR; each CDR3 protein has one entry. The sample records 750,000 to 850,000 distinct CDR3 sequences, over 9.5% being singletons. The data are from a study of CD8 T cells in ankylosing spondylitis. Study-wide points: A motif of seven or eight highly homologous TCR beta variants was seen as apparently characteristic of ankylosing spondylitis blood.

Sequencing used blood, either unsorted or a sorted T cell fraction (not recorded which). The TCR was taken from a male donor with ankylosing spondylitis.

The CDR3 region is CASSLSPGFEETQYF. The CDR3 DNA reads as TGCGCCAGCAGCCTCTCCCCGGGTTTTGAAGAGACCCAGTACTTC. The chain links TRBV4-3 to TRBJ2-5; D remains ambiguous. Between the trimmed V and J ends, which lost 4 bases and 3 bases, there was a span of 15 bases. The CDR3 contains 15 residues. Germline CDR1 is LGHNA and CDR2 is YSLEER.